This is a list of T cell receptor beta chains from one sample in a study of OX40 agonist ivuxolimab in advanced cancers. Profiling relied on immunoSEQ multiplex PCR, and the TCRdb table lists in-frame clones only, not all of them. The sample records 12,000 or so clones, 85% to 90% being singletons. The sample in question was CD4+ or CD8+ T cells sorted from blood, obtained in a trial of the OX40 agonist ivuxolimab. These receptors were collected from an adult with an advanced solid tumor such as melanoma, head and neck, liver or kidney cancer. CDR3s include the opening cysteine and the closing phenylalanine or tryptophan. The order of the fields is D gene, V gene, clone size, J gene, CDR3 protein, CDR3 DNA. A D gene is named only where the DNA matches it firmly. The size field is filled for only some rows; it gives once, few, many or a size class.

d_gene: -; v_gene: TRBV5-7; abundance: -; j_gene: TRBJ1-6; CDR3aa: CASSLSTGLNSPLHF; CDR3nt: TGTGCCAGCAGCTTGAGCACAGGCCTTAATTCACCCCTCCACTTT
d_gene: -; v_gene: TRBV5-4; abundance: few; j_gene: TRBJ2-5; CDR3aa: CASSFEETQYF; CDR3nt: TGTGCCAGCAGCTTTGAGGAGACCCAGTACTTC
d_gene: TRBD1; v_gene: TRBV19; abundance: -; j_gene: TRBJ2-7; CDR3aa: CASSPRQGPPYEQYF; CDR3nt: TGTGCCAGTAGTCCCCGACAGGGTCCCCCCTACGAGCAGTACTTC
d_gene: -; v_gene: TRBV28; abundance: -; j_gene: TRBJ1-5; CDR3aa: CASSSAQGSQPQHF; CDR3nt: TGTGCCAGCAGTTCAGCACAGGGTAGTCAGCCCCAGCATTTT
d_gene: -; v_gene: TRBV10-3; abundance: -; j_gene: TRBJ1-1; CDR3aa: CAISEDRNTEAFF; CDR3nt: TGTGCCATCAGTGAAGACAGGAACACTGAAGCTTTCTTT
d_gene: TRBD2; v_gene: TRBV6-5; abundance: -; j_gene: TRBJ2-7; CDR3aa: CASSYTAGGKTYEQYF; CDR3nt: TGTGCCAGCAGCTACACAGCGGGAGGGAAGACCTACGAGCAGTACTTC
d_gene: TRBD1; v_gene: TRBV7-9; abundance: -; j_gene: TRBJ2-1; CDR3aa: CASSKVQGASYNEQFF; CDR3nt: TGTGCCAGCAGCAAGGTACAGGGGGCTTCCTACAATGAGCAGTTCTTC
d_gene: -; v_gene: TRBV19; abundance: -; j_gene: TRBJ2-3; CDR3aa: CASSIDHPRTDTQYF; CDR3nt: TGTGCCAGTAGTATAGATCATCCTCGCACAGATACGCAGTATTTT
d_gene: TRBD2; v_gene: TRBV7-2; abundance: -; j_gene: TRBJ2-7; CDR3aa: CASSLASSGRWTYEQYF; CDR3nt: TGTGCCAGCAGCTTAGCTTCTAGCGGGAGGTGGACCTACGAGCAGTACTTC
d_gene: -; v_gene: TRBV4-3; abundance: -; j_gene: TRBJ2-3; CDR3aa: CASSQAKGAGRDTQYF; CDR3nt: TGCGCCAGCAGCCAAGCGAAGGGGGCTGGGAGGGATACGCAGTATTTT
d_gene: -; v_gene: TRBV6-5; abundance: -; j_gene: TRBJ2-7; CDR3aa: CASRKIYEQYF; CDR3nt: TGTGCCAGCAGGAAAATCTACGAGCAGTACTTC
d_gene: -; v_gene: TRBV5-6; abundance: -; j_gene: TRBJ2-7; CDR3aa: CASSLAGSSYEQYF; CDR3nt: TGTGCCAGCAGCTTGGCCGGCAGCTCCTACGAGCAGTACTTC
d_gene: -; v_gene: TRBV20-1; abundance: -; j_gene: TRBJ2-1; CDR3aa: CSGNSYNEQFF; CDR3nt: TGCAGTGGGAACTCCTACAATGAGCAGTTCTTC
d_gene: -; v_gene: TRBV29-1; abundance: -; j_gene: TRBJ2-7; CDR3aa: CSASSLGSYEQYF; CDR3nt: TGCAGCGCTTCCTCTCTGGGGAGCTACGAACAGTACTTC
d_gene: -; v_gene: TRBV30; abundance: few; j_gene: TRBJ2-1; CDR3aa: CACPREGYSYNEQFF; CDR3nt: TGTGCCTGCCCTCGTGAGGGGTACTCCTACAATGAGCAGTTCTTC
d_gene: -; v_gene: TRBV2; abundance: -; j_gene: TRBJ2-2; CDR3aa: CASRRSFGSLYGELFF; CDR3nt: TGTGCCAGCAGGAGAAGTTTTGGTAGCTTGTACGGGGAGCTGTTTTTT
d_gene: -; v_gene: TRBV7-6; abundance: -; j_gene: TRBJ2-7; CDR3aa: CASSLSEQEQYF; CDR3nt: TGTGCCAGCAGCTTATCAGAGCAGGAGCAGTACTTC
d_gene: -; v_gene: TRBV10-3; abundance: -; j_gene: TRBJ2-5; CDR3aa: CAISESTAQETQYF; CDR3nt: TGTGCCATCAGTGAGTCAACAGCTCAAGAGACCCAGTACTTC
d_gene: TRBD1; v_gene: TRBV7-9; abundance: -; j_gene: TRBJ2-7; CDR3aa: CASSRGQGPFYEQYF; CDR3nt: TGTGCCAGCAGCCGGGGACAGGGGCCATTCTACGAGCAGTACTTC
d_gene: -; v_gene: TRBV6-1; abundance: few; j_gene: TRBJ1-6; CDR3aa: CASSEEMGYSYNSPLHF; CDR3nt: TGTGCCAGCAGTGAAGAGATGGGGTACTCCTATAATTCACCCCTCCACTTT
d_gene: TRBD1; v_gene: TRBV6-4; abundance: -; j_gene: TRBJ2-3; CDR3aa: CASSEMGQGLTDTQYF; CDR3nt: TGTGCCAGCAGTGAAATGGGACAGGGACTCACAGATACGCAGTATTTT
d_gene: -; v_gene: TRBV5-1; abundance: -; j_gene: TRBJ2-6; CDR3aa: CASSLSLGSGANVLTF; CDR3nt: TGCGCCAGCAGCTTGTCTTTGGGTTCGGGGGCCAACGTCCTGACTTTC
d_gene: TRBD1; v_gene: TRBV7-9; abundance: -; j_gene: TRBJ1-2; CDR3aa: CASSFGTADYGYTF; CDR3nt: TGTGCCAGCAGCTTCGGGACAGCGGACTATGGCTACACCTTC
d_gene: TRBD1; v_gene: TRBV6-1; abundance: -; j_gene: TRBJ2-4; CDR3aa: CASRTGYLKYF; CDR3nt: TGTGCCAGCAGGACAGGGTATTTGAAATACTTC
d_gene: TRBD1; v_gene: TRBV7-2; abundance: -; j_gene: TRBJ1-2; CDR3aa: CASSLGSQGAWGYTF; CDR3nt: TGTGCCAGCAGCTTAGGAAGTCAGGGGGCGTGGGGCTACACCTTC
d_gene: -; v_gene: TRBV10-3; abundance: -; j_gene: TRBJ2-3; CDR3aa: CAITGTWRSSPTQYF; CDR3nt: TGTGCCATCACAGGGACTTGGCGTTCGTCGCCTACGCAGTATTTT
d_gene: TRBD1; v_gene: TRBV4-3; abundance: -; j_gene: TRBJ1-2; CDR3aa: CASSQDRGHYGYTF; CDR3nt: TGCGCCAGCAGCCAAGACAGGGGGCACTATGGCTACACCTTC
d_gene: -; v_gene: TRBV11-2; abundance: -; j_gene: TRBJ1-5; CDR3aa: CASSLDWTGSQPQHF; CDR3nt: TGTGCCAGCAGCTTAGATTGGACTGGTAGTCAGCCCCAGCATTTT